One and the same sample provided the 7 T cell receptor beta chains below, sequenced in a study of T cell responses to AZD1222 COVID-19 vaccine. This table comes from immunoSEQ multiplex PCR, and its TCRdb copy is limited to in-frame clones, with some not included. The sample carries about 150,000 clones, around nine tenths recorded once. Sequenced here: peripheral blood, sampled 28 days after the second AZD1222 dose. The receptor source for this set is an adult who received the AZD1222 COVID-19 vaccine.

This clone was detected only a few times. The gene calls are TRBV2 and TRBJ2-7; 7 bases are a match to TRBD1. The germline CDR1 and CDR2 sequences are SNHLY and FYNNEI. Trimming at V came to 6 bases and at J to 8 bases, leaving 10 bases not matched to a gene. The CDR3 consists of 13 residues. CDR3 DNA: TGTGCCAGCAGGAGGGACAGCCAGGGGAAGCAGTACTTC. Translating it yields CASRRDSQGKQYF. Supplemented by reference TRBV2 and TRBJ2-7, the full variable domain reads EPEVTQTPSHQVTQMGQEVILRCVPISNHLYFYWYRQILGQKVEFLVSFYNNEISEKSEIFDDQFSVERPDGSNFTLKIRSTKLEDSAMYFCASRRDSQGKQYFGPGTRLTVT.

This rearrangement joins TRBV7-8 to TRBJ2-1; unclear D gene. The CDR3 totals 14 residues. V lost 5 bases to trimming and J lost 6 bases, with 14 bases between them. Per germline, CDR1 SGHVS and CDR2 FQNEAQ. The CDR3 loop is CASSLFSVTNEQFF. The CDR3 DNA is TGTGCCAGCAGCCTATTTAGTGTTACCAATGAGCAGTTCTTC.

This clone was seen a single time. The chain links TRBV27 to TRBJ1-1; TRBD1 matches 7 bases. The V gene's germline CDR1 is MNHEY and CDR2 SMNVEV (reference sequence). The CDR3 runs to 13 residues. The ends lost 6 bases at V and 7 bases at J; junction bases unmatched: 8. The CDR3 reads CASSRDRDNEAFF. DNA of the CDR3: TGTGCCAGCAGCCGCGACAGGGATAATGAAGCTTTCTTT.

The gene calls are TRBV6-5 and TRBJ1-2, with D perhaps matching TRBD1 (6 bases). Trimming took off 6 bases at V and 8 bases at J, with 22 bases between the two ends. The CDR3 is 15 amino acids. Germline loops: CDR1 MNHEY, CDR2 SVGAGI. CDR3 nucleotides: TGTGCCAGCAGCCTATCAGAAGGGGGGATCGGAGGCTACACCTTC. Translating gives CASSLSEGGIGGYTF.

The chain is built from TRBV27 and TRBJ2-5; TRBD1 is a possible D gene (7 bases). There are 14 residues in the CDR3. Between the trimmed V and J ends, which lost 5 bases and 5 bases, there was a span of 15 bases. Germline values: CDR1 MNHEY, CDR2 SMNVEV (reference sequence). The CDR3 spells CASSPGPGGETQYF. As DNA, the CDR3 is TGTGCCAGCAGTCCCGGGCCAGGGGGGGAGACCCAGTACTTC.

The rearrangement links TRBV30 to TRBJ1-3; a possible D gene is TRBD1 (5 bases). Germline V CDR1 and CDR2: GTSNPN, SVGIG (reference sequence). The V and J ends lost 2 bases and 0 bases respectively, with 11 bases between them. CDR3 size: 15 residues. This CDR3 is CAWSNNRPSGNTIYF. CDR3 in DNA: TGTGCCTGGAGTAACAACAGGCCCTCTGGAAACACCATATATTTT.

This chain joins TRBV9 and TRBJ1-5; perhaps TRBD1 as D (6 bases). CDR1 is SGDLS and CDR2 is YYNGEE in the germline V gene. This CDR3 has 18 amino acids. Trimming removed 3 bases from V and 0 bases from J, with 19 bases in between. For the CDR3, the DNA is TGTGCCAGCAGCGAGGGTAGGGGGGGTCCTTATAGCAATCAGCCCCAGCATTTT. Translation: CASSEGRGGPYSNQPQHF.